This T cell receptor beta chain was recovered during a study of cytomegalovirus exposure and HLA in healthy donors. The PCR employed 60 Vbeta primers together with 13 Jbeta primers. Repertoires were generated with immunoSEQ multiplex PCR, while TCRdb's copy carries only in-frame clones and drops some. The data hold some 130,000 clones, with around nine tenths observed a single time. CDR1 is SGHDT, CDR2 YYEEEE, per germline. The length of the CDR3 is 13 residues. J gave up 8 bases and V 7 bases, and 6 bases lay outside the gene matches. Healthy bone marrow donors supplied every sample. Donors had nominal health at sampling but likely had unrecorded immune exposures.

The specimen sequenced was PBMCs. The chain couples TRBV5-6 to TRBJ1-2; 12 bases match TRBD1. The sequence derives from a woman in her thirties in good health and CMV-seronegative. CDR3 coding DNA: TGTGCCAGCTCTGCCGGGACAGGGGGCGGCTACACCTTC. Translating it yields CASSAGTGGGYTF.